This record looks at one T cell receptor beta chain sequence and its context. The CDR3 has 14 amino acids. Trimming shortened V by 10 bases and J by 4 bases, and 19 bases separated the two germline ends. Germline lookup yields CDR1 KGHSH and CDR2 LQKENI. This entry belongs to a study of T cell changes during pregnancy in multiple sclerosis. TCRdb keeps only in-frame clones here, not all; method: immunoSEQ multiplex PCR. The sample has tens of thousands of clones, under 95% seen once. The specimen was CD4+ T cells from peripheral blood mononuclear cells, collected in the second trimester of pregnancy. The clonotype was recovered from a female donor with multiple sclerosis, enrolled in a pregnancy study. This chain uses TRBV18 with TRBJ1-1; possible D gene TRBD1, 6 bases. The CDR3 nucleotides are TGTGCCACCCTACAGGGTCTGGGTGGCACTGAAGCTTTCTTT. Amino acid sequence: CATLQGLGGTEAFF.